The rows below give T cell receptor beta chains drawn from one sample of a study of T cells in localized non-small cell lung cancer. Data came from immunoSEQ multiplex PCR; TCRdb stores just in-frame clones and leaves some out. The data contain under 2,000 clones, 25% to 40% of them singletons. Sequencing used lung tumor tissue, obtained before any cancer treatment. The receptors were gathered from a man aged 35-69 years with stage II lung adenocarcinoma. Both conserved end residues are part of each CDR3. D genes are given only for firm matches. Rows give clone size only sometimes, using once, few, many, or a class for an expanded clone.

clone_size v_call d_call cdr3_aa
NA TRBV11-3 NA CASSPQQGTAYGYTF
NA TRBV18 NA CASSPPWTATYNEQFF
medium-sized TRBV9 TRBD1 CASSTRDRIRETQYF
medium-sized TRBV11-3 NA CASSLIKPRLGLEKLFF
NA TRBV6-8 NA CASSYSRGGWVNEKLFF
NA TRBV30 NA CAWSARGGYTF
few TRBV9 TRBD1 CASSPGQGDYGYTF
large TRBV6-8 NA CASSTSGGHSEAFF
once TRBV28 TRBD1 CASTWDRYRETQYF
few TRBV9 TRBD2 CASSVGSSGVMETQYF
NA TRBV28 TRBD1 CASQGQPNQPQHF
once TRBV19 NA CASTLGATNTGELFF
medium-sized TRBV9 NA CASSPRTSYNEQFF
NA TRBV29-1 NA CSVEKAKETQYF
NA TRBV18 TRBD2 CASSPRTSGNTDTQYF
NA TRBV11-3 NA CASSNTPQGNEQFF
NA TRBV28 TRBD2 CASSSGLAGETQYF
NA TRBV28 TRBD1 CASRNGTGPLYGYTF
few TRBV1 NA CASSQVAGGRHMQYF
few TRBV6-8 NA CASRLTGEGAGELFF
large TRBV6-8 NA CASKDGSYNEQFF
NA TRBV18 NA CASSGVANTGELFF
NA TRBV30 TRBD1 CAWSVRGQGNQPQHF
medium-sized TRBV11-3 NA CASSLGTNFGEQYF
few TRBV11-3 TRBD1 CASSFPGTVAHGYTF
few TRBV11-3 NA CASSPTGWSGELFF
NA TRBV18 NA CASSPPGRQTYEQYF
medium-sized TRBV11-3 NA CASSSTASTHGYTF
NA TRBV28 TRBD2 CASTSRARGNEQFF
NA TRBV7-4 NA CASSLELGLYNEQFF
NA TRBV28 NA CASSLGSYGYTF